The 16 T cell receptor beta chains in this list originate from one sample, sequenced in a study of blood T cell repertoires in COVID-19. The assay was immunoSEQ multiplex PCR, and TCRdb's table has in-frame clones only and misses some. The data hold approximately 140,000 clones, with 88% observed a single time. The source material was peripheral blood. The receptors originated from a man between 50 and 59 years old with active or convalescent COVID-19.

This clone occurred a few times. This chain links TRBV7-9 with TRBJ1-5; D gene unclear. Trimming cost V 1 base and J 2 bases, with 15 bases left between them. Germline lookup yields CDR1 SEHNR and CDR2 FQNEAQ (reference sequence). This CDR3 spans 17 amino acids. The CDR3 DNA is TGTGCCAGCAGCTTAGGGTCCCTCGGAGTCCGCAATCAGCCCCAGCATTTT. Residues: CASSLGSLGVRNQPQHF.

The chain couples TRBV19 to TRBJ1-5, with 8 positions matching TRBD1. V dropped 4 bases and J dropped 4; count of bases not matched to a gene: 12. Germline V gene sequence: CDR1 LNHDA, CDR2 SQIVND (reference sequence). CDR3 length: 17 residues. CDR3 sequence (DNA): TGTGCCAGTAGTAGAAAAGTAACAGGGGGAAATAATCAGCCCCAGCATTTT. This encodes CASSRKVTGGNNQPQHF.

The chain couples TRBV27 to TRBJ1-4, with TRBD1 as a possible D gene (6 bases). CDR1 and CDR2 from the germline V gene are MNHEY and SMNVEV (reference sequence). This CDR3 comprises 14 residues. V lost 8 bases, J lost 0 bases, and 10 bases lay in between. CDR3 protein: CASRGGSTNEKLFF. The CDR3 nucleotides are TGTGCCAGCCGGGGGGGCTCAACTAATGAAAAACTGTTTTTT.

This chain joins TRBV9 and TRBJ1-6, with D possibly matching TRBD1 (6 bases). Germline V gene data show CDR1 as SGDLS and CDR2 as YYNGEE. Between the trimmed V and J ends, which lost 0 bases and 7 bases, there was a span of 14 bases. This CDR3 comprises 16 residues. The CDR3 region is CASSVASAGANSPLHF. The CDR3 DNA follows: TGTGCCAGCAGCGTAGCGTCCGCAGGGGCCAATTCACCCCTCCACTTT.

V usage is TRBV5-4 and J usage is TRBJ2-7, with a tentative D call TRBD1 (6 bases). The CDR3 runs to 13 residues. V was clipped by 3 bases and J by 0 bases, with 7 bases between them. Germline CDR1 is SGHNT and CDR2 is YYREEE (reference sequence). This CDR3 is CASSYRDSYEQYF. The CDR3 region has the DNA TGTGCCAGCAGCTACAGGGACTCCTACGAGCAGTACTTC.

The J gene is TRBJ1-4, the V gene TRBV2; D gene unclear. Germline V gives CDR1 SNHLY, CDR2 FYNNEI. The CDR3 totals 14 residues. V gave up 5 bases and J gave up 3 bases, with 10 bases separating them. CDR3 sequence reads: CASSYREANEKLFF. CDR3 sequence (DNA): TGTGCCAGCAGTTACCGGGAGGCTAATGAAAAACTGTTTTTT.

The chain links TRBV11-2 to TRBJ1-1; 10 bases agree with TRBD1. The CDR3 sequence is 15 residues long. V dropped 6 bases and J dropped 4; count of bases not matched to a gene: 8. In germline, CDR1 is SGHAT, CDR2 FQNNGV. In DNA, the CDR3 is TGTGCCAGCAGGAAGACAGGGGGCAAAACCACTGAAGCTTTCTTT. Its translation: CASRKTGGKTTEAFF.

The rearrangement links TRBV3-1 (or the pseudogene TRBV3-2) to TRBJ1-1; TRBD1 might be the D (5 bases). The germline gives CDR1 LGHDT, CDR2 YNNKEL (reference sequence). This CDR3 region has 14 residues. With 0 bases removed from V and 1 base from J, the gap between germline ends came to 6 bases. Here the CDR3 DNA reads TGTGCCAGCAGCCAAGATCAGGGGAACACTGAAGCTTTCTTT. Amino acid sequence: CASSQDQGNTEAFF.

J is TRBJ2-3 and V is TRBV4-3, with 8 bases lining up with TRBD1. J lost 1 base, V lost 2 bases, and 2 bases had no gene match. Germline-derived CDR1 and CDR2 are LGHNA and YSLEER. This CDR3 is built from 15 residues. CDR3 in amino acids: CASSQTGGRTDTQYF. CDR3 coding DNA: TGCGCCAGCAGCCAAACAGGGGGTCGCACAGATACGCAGTATTTT.

The chain combines TRBV25-1 with TRBJ1-3; tentatively, D is TRBD1 (6 bases). The V end was cut by 7 bases, the J end by 4 bases, with 14 bases between. CDR1 MGHDK and CDR2 SYGVNS come from the germline V gene. The length of the CDR3 is 14 residues. In DNA form, the CDR3 reads TGTGCCAGCATCTCCGGGACAAACGGAAACACCATATATTTT. Its protein is CASISGTNGNTIYF.

The chain combines TRBV2 with TRBJ1-5; tentative D call: TRBD1 (6 bases). Between the trimmed V and J ends, which lost 0 bases and 7 bases, there was a span of 13 bases. The length of the CDR3 is 15 residues. Germline CDR1 SNHLY, CDR2 FYNNEI. The CDR3 region is CASSEALGGRQPQHF. CDR3 coding DNA: TGTGCCAGCAGTGAAGCCCTCGGGGGGCGACAGCCCCAGCATTTT.

The genes are TRBV5-4 and TRBJ1-2; maybe TRBD1 (5 bases). Trimming stripped 4 bases from V and 7 bases from J, with 11 bases between. From germline, CDR1 is SGHNT and CDR2 YYREEE (reference sequence). The CDR3 sequence is 12 residues long. The DNA for the CDR3 is TGTGCCAGCAGCACGGGGGGATCTGGCTACACCTTC. Amino acid sequence: CASSTGGSGYTF.

The chain uses TRBV24-1 and TRBJ2-5; D remains unclear. The CDR3 sequence is 15 residues long. Trimming took off 4 bases at V and 2 bases at J, with 13 bases between the two ends. Germline V gene lookup returns CDR1 KGHDR and CDR2 SFDVKD. In DNA, the CDR3 is TGTGCCACCAGTGAAGCCCCACCCTTACAAGAGACCCAGTACTTC. Translated, it gives CATSEAPPLQETQYF.

The J gene is TRBJ2-7, the V gene TRBV6-5, with 7 nucleotides matching TRBD2. V trimming: 8 bases; J trimming: 4 bases; junction bases outside the gene matches: 8. The CDR3 contains 13 residues. CDR1 and CDR2 from the germline V gene are MNHEY and SVGAGI. Here the CDR3 DNA reads TGTGCCAGCCGAGGACTAGTAGTGTACGAGCAGTACTTC. Translating gives CASRGLVVYEQYF.

This sequence joins TRBV7-6 and TRBJ2-4; TRBD2 matches at 7 bases. V lost 4 bases and J lost 3; bases outside the gene matches: 12. The CDR3 runs 17 residues. Germline V CDR1 and CDR2: SGHVS, FNYEAQ. The CDR3 DNA reads as TGTGCCAGCAGCTCCCCAGCGGCGGGAGAGGGCAAAAACATTCAGTACTTC. Protein product: CASSSPAAGEGKNIQYF.

J is TRBJ2-1 and V is TRBV6-6; 11 positions match TRBD2. Germline assignment: CDR1 MNHNY and CDR2 SVGAGI (reference sequence). V was clipped by 6 bases and J by 8 bases; unmatched bases: 3. CDR3 length equals 13 residues. Written as DNA, the CDR3 is TGTGCCAGCAGCGCACTAGCGGGAGATGAGCAGTTCTTC. It specifies CASSALAGDEQFF.